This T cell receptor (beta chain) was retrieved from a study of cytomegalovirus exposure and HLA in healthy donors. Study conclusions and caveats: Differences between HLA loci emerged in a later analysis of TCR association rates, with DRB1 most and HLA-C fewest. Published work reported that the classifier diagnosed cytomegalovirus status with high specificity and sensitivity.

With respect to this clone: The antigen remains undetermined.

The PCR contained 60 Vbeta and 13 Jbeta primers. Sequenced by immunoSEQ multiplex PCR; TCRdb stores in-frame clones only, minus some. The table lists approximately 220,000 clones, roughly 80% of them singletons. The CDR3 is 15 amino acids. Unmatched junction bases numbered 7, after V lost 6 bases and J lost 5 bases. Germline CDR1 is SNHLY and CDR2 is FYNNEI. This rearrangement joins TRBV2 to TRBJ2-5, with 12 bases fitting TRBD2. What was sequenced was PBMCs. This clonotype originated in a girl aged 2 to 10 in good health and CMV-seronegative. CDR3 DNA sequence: TGTGCCAGCAGACAACTAGCGGGGGGACGGGAGACCCAGTACTTC. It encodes CASRQLAGGRETQYF.